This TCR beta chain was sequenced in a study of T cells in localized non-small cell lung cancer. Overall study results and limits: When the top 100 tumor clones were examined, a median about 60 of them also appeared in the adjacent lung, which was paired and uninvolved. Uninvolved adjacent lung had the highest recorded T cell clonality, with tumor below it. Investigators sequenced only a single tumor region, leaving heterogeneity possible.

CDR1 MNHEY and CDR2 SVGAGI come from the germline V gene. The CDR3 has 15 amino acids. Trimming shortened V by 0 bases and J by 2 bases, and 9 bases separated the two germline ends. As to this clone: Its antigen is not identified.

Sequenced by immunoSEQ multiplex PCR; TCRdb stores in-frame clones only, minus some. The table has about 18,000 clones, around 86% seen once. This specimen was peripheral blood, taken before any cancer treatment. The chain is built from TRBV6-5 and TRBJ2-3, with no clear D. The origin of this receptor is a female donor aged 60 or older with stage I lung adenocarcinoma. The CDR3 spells CASSYSPFLTDTQYF. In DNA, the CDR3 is TGTGCCAGCAGTTACTCGCCTTTCCTCACAGATACGCAGTATTTT.